The sequence of this T cell receptor beta chain was determined in a study of T cell responses to AZD1222 COVID-19 vaccine. This clone was observed a handful of times. Sequenced by immunoSEQ multiplex PCR; TCRdb stores in-frame clones only, minus some. The table lists about 260,000 clones, 90% to 95% of them singletons. The sequence was obtained from an adult in good health. The sample consisted of peripheral blood, taken on day 0 of AZD1222 vaccination.

CDR3 sequence reads: CASSPWAAGTNYGYTF. Here the CDR3 DNA reads TGCGCCAGCAGCCCCTGGGCAGCAGGGACTAACTATGGCTACACCTTC. The chain links TRBV4-1 to TRBJ1-2, with D possibly being TRBD1 (5 bases). There are 16 residues in the CDR3. Per the germline V gene, CDR1 is MGHRA and CDR2 is YSYEKL. Trimming removed 4 bases from V and 0 bases from J, with 15 bases in between.